The clone carrying this T cell receptor (beta chain) has ten or more counts. Its specificity is not known. This record comes from a study of neurological immune-mediated disorders. Study-wide results and limits: In HTLV-1-associated myelopathy, TCR clonal expansion was greatest, and in multiple sclerosis it was least, below healthy controls.

The sorted libraries were prepared using some 950,000 CD4+ or CD8+ T cells that had themselves been sorted. CDR1 is SGHTA, CDR2 FQGNSA, per germline. This CDR3 spans 11 amino acids. V was shortened by 1 base and J by 15 bases, with 7 bases between the two germline ends. The making of cDNA relied on 5'RACE with 10-nucleotide random UMIs. TCRdb re-analysed the 5' RACE reads in MiXCR, keeping a single row per CDR3 protein. The repertoire holds 25,000 to 35,000 distinct CDR3 sequences, approximately 5.2% seen once, with roughly 2% in the top ten. The TCR sequence derives from a woman between 45 and 60 years old in good health. The sequencing sample was made of CD4+ T cells from blood. The V gene is TRBV7-2, the J gene TRBJ2-6; the D gene is possibly TRBD1 (6 bases). This chain's CDR3 is CASSLGQALTF. In nucleotides, the CDR3 is TGTGCCAGCAGCTTAGGACAGGCCCTGACTTTC. The whole variable domain, filled in from reference TRBV7-2 and TRBJ2-6, reads GAGVSQSPSNKVTEKGKDVELRCDPISGHTALYWYRQSLGQGLEFLIYFQGNSAPDKSGLPSDRFSAERTGGSVSTLTIQRTQQEDSAVYLCASSLGQALTFGAGSRLTVL.